This T cell receptor beta chain comes out of a study of cytomegalovirus exposure and HLA in healthy donors. Study-wide results and limits: Fewer N-insertions than the roughly 630-donor mean were reportedly shown by an Asian-associated ancestry cluster in a later analysis.

Notes on this clone: What it binds is unknown.

The PCR was carried out with 60 Vbeta primers and 13 Jbeta primers. Data came from immunoSEQ multiplex PCR; TCRdb stores just in-frame clones and leaves some out. The sample has about 140,000 clones; roughly 73% are singletons. The sample taken for sequencing was PBMCs. This TCR came from a female donor in good health and CMV-seronegative.

CDR3 sequence (DNA): TGTGCCAGCAGCCGGACACTAGCGGGAGCGGGAGATACGCAGTATTTT. Its protein is CASSRTLAGAGDTQYF. This chain joins TRBV7-3 and TRBJ2-3; 11 bases fit TRBD2. Germline CDR1 reads SGHTA; CDR2 reads FQGTGA. V lost 5 bases to trimming and J lost 5 bases; unmatched junction nucleotides: 9. This CDR3 has 16 amino acids.